These 5 T cell receptor beta chains share one sample of origin, sequenced in a study of blood T cell repertoires in COVID-19. Assay: immunoSEQ multiplex PCR; the TCRdb copy retains only in-frame clones and omits some. The table lists fewer than 250,000 clones, around four fifths of them singletons. Sequenced input: peripheral blood. The receptors originated from an older woman with active or convalescent COVID-19.

This chain uses TRBV6-5 with TRBJ1-5; D is unresolved. Germline CDR1 and CDR2: MNHEY and SVGAGI. V lost 10 bases and J lost 10, with 26 bases in between. This CDR3 contains 15 residues. The chain's CDR3 is CATMAPPQIVQPQHF. The DNA for the CDR3 is TGTGCCACCATGGCCCCCCCTCAAATTGTTCAACCCCAGCATTTT.

The V gene is TRBV21-1, the J gene TRBJ1-6. TRBV21-1 is classified as a pseudogene. The CDR3 contains 21 residues. CDR3 amino acids: CASSKRRDDITSSSYNSPLHF. In nucleotides, the CDR3 is TGTGCCAGCAGCAAACGGCGGGATGACATAACTTCGAGCTCCTATAATTCACCCCTCCACTTT.

The rearrangement joins TRBV5-1 to TRBJ1-1, with TRBD1 matching 10 bases. The ends lost 4 bases at V and 1 base at J; junction bases unmatched: 13. The length of the CDR3 is 18 residues. From germline, CDR1 is SGHRS and CDR2 YFSETQ. The CDR3 loop is CASSSHSGTGATNTEAFF. DNA of the CDR3: TGCGCCAGCAGCAGCCATTCCGGGACAGGGGCCACGAACACTGAAGCTTTCTTT.

This rearrangement joins TRBV6-2 or TRBV6-3 to TRBJ2-6; D not resolved. V was clipped by 2 bases and J by 2 bases, with 7 bases between them. Germline-derived CDR1 and CDR2 are MNHEY and SVGEGT. The CDR3 length is 15 residues. CDR3: CASSYMGAGANVLTF. In DNA form, the CDR3 reads TGTGCCAGCAGTTACATGGGCGCTGGGGCCAACGTCCTGACTTTC.

The CDR3 is CASSFISGGQPQHF. The CDR3 nucleotides are TGTGCCAGCAGCTTTATTTCTGGGGGGCAGCCCCAGCATTTT. The chain couples TRBV7-8 to TRBJ1-5, with a weak D call TRBD1 (5 bases). Germline CDR1 is SGHVS and CDR2 is FQNEAQ. V gave up 3 bases and J gave up 7 bases, with 13 bases separating them. This CDR3 contains 14 residues.